Listed below are T cell receptor beta chains from one sample, sequenced in a study of T-cell reconstitution after alpha-beta-depleted transplantation in children. TCRdb called the PCR reads again in MiXCR, with one record for every CDR3 protein. The sample holds fewer than 550,000 distinct CDR3 sequences, approximately 10% seen once. The sample consisted of PBMCs, mostly from graft donor cells, taken 180 days after TCRalphabeta/CD19-depleted stem cell transplant. The source of these receptors is a female patient aged 2 to 10 who had a stem cell transplant for aplastic anemia, so the T cells may come from the graft donor. The CDR3 runs from the conserved cysteine through the conserved F or W. Each record gives: CDR3 protein, CDR3 DNA, V gene, D gene, clone size, J gene. A D gene is named only where the DNA matches it firmly. Size is stated for part of the rows, as once, few or many counts, or as a class when the clone is expanded.

CDR3: CASSSSAPGQGLRWQYF
DNA: TGTGCCAGCAGTTCTTCCGCTCCGGGACAGGGGTTACGATGGCAGTACTTC
V: TRBV28
D: TRBD1
size: few
J: TRBJ2-7

CDR3: CASSFWTGTNYGYTF
DNA: TGTGCCAGCAGTTTTTGGACAGGCACTAACTATGGCTACACCTTC
V: TRBV28
D: TRBD1
size: NA
J: TRBJ1-2

CDR3: CASSMEAQGINYGYTF
DNA: TGTGCCAGTAGTATGGAGGCGCAGGGGATTAACTATGGCTACACCTTC
V: TRBV19
D: NA
size: NA
J: TRBJ1-2

CDR3: CASSQYRASGANVLTF
DNA: TGTGCCAGCAGTCAGTACAGGGCCTCTGGGGCCAACGTCCTGACTTTC
V: TRBV27
D: NA
size: many
J: TRBJ2-6

CDR3: CASSGGTGSPPLDTQYF
DNA: TGCGCCAGCAGCGGAGGCACAGGTTCCCCCCCGCTAGATACGCAGTATTTT
V: TRBV5-1
D: NA
size: few
J: TRBJ2-3

CDR3: CASSPWDSFYEQYF
DNA: TGTGCCAGCAGCCCGTGGGACAGCTTCTACGAGCAGTACTTC
V: TRBV9
D: TRBD1
size: few
J: TRBJ2-7

CDR3: CASRQALRSVDTQYF
DNA: TGCGCCAGCAGACAGGCCCTGCGTAGTGTAGATACGCAGTATTTT
V: TRBV4-3
D: NA
size: NA
J: TRBJ2-3

CDR3: CASSEEDRGPRGYTF
DNA: TGTGCCAGCAGCGAAGAGGACAGGGGGCCTCGTGGCTACACCTTC
V: TRBV9
D: TRBD1
size: few
J: TRBJ1-2

CDR3: CASSSKPPRGLHYSNQPQHF
DNA: TGTGCCAGCAGCTCCAAGCCTCCCAGGGGGCTCCATTATAGCAATCAGCCCCAGCATTTT
V: TRBV11-2
D: TRBD1
size: NA
J: TRBJ1-5

CDR3: CASSPRTERNYNEQFF
DNA: TGCGCCAGCAGCCCCCGGACAGAGAGGAACTACAATGAGCAGTTCTTC
V: TRBV5-1
D: NA
size: many
J: TRBJ2-1

CDR3: CASSDPGQLNSPLHF
DNA: TGTGCCAGCAGTGACCCGGGACAACTCAATTCACCCCTCCACTTT
V: TRBV2
D: NA
size: NA
J: TRBJ1-6

CDR3: CASSSGALRGYTF
DNA: TGTGCCAGCAGCTCAGGGGCGTTACGGGGCTACACCTTC
V: TRBV5-6
D: NA
size: NA
J: TRBJ1-2

CDR3: CASRWVAGVLSGANVLTF
DNA: TGCGCCAGCCGGTGGGTAGCGGGAGTACTCTCTGGGGCCAACGTCCTGACTTTC
V: TRBV5-1
D: TRBD2
size: many
J: TRBJ2-6

CDR3: CASSLGGYYEQYF
DNA: TGTGCCAGCAGCTTGGGGGGGTACTACGAGCAGTACTTC
V: TRBV5-6
D: NA
size: many
J: TRBJ2-7

CDR3: CASNEGGTNEKLFF
DNA: TGTGCCAGCAACGAAGGGGGAACTAATGAAAAACTGTTTTTT
V: TRBV12-3/TRBV12-4
D: NA
size: few
J: TRBJ1-4

CDR3: CSVDSEVKNIQYF
DNA: TGCAGCGTTGACAGTGAGGTCAAAAACATTCAGTACTTC
V: TRBV29-1
D: NA
size: NA
J: TRBJ2-4

CDR3: CASSLRLTSGNEQFF
DNA: TGTGCCAGCAGTTTACGCCTAACCTCCGGCAATGAGCAGTTCTTC
V: TRBV28
D: NA
size: NA
J: TRBJ2-1

CDR3: CASSLAPLGSYEQYF
DNA: TGTGCCAGCAGCTTAGCCCCGCTTGGCTCCTACGAGCAGTACTTC
V: TRBV7-9
D: NA
size: few
J: TRBJ2-7

CDR3: CASSQVTDRSSYNEQFF
DNA: TGCGCCAGCAGCCAAGTGACTGACCGGAGCTCCTACAATGAGCAGTTCTTC
V: TRBV4-3
D: NA
size: NA
J: TRBJ2-1

CDR3: CASSITQEETQYF
DNA: TGTGCCAGTAGTATAACGCAGGAAGAGACCCAGTACTTC
V: TRBV19
D: NA
size: NA
J: TRBJ2-5

CDR3: CASSSSSTDTQYF
DNA: TGTGCCAGCAGTTCCTCTAGCACAGATACGCAGTATTTT
V: TRBV12-3/TRBV12-4
D: NA
size: NA
J: TRBJ2-3

CDR3: CASSLEGVTEAFF
DNA: TGCGCCAGCAGCTTGGAGGGGGTGACTGAAGCTTTCTTT
V: TRBV5-1
D: NA
size: NA
J: TRBJ1-1

CDR3: CSVDGTSGSHSSYEQYF
DNA: TGCAGCGTCGACGGGACTAGCGGATCTCATAGCTCCTACGAGCAGTACTTC
V: TRBV29-1
D: TRBD2
size: few
J: TRBJ2-7